This TCR beta chain was captured in a study of blood T cell repertoires in COVID-19. The wider study: The samples span acute and convalescent COVID-19 from the United States, Italy and Spain. PBMCs, B-cell-depleted T cells, or T cells were the source of the cDNA or gDNA that made up the material.

Assay: immunoSEQ multiplex PCR; the TCRdb copy retains only in-frame clones and omits some. The sample yields about 100,000 clones, 65% to 90% seen once. The CDR3 runs to 15 residues. CDR1 and CDR2 (germline): SGDLS, YYNGEE. J lost 2 bases, V lost 2 bases, and 5 bases had no gene match. The clonotype comes from a man older than 75 with acute or convalescent COVID-19. The chain combines TRBV9 with TRBJ2-7, with 9 bases identical to TRBD2. Sample: peripheral blood. The CDR3 sequence: CASSVSGSKTYEQYF. In nucleotides, the CDR3 is TGTGCCAGCAGCGTTAGCGGGAGTAAAACCTACGAGCAGTACTTC.